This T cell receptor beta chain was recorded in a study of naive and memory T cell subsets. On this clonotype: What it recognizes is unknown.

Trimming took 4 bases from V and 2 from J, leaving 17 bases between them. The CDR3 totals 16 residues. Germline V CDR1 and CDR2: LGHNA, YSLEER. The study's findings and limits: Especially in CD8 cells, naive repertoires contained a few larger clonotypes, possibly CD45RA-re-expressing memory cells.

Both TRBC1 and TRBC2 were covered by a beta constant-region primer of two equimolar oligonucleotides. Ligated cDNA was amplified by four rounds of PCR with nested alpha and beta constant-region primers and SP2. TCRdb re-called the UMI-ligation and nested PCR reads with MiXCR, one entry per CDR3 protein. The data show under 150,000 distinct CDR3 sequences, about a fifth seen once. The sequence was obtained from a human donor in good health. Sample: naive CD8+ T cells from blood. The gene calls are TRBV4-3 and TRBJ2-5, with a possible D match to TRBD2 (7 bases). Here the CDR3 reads CASSPYGGGGQETQYF. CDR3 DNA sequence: TGCGCCAGCAGCCCTTACGGGGGCGGGGGTCAAGAGACCCAGTACTTC.